The rows below give T cell receptor beta chains drawn from one sample of a study of T cell repertoires in cytomegalovirus infection. One entry per CDR3 protein, called by TCRdb with MiXCR from the reads. The sample has around 530,000 distinct CDR3 sequences; about 26% are singletons. The sequenced sample consisted of PBMCs. These receptors were taken from a human donor in good health (CMV status not recorded). Some clones in this sample may be carry-over from other donors' samples. The CDR3 runs from the conserved cysteine through the conserved F or W. A D gene is named only where the DNA matches it firmly. Only some rows state a clone size, as once, few, many or a class for expanded clones.

D: TRBD1; J: TRBJ1-3; size: NA; V: TRBV6-1; CDR3: CASRMTGIPSGNTIYF; DNA: TGTGCCAGCAGGATGACAGGGATACCCTCTGGAAACACCATATATTTT
D: NA; J: TRBJ2-1; size: NA; V: TRBV19; CDR3: CASSIVKGSPYNEQFF; DNA: TGTGCCAGTAGTATAGTGAAGGGCTCCCCCTACAATGAGCAGTTCTTC
D: NA; J: TRBJ2-1; size: many; V: TRBV7-2; CDR3: CAVSWEQFF; DNA: TGTGCCGTATCCTGGGAGCAGTTCTTC
D: NA; J: TRBJ1-1; size: NA; V: TRBV7-2; CDR3: CASSPLSGAEAFF; DNA: TGTGCCAGCAGCCCCCTCTCGGGCGCTGAAGCTTTCTTT
D: NA; J: TRBJ1-5; size: few; V: TRBV2; CDR3: CASSGEEQPQHF; DNA: TGTGCCAGCAGCGGGGAAGAGCAGCCCCAGCATTTT
D: TRBD1; J: TRBJ2-3; size: many; V: TRBV7-2; CDR3: CASSVTGGQDTQYF; DNA: TGTGCCAGCAGTGTGACAGGGGGGCAAGATACGCAGTATTTT
D: NA; J: TRBJ1-4; size: few; V: TRBV7-9; CDR3: CASSATNEKLFF; DNA: TGTGCCAGCAGCGCTACAAATGAAAAACTGTTTTTT
D: NA; J: TRBJ2-1; size: few; V: TRBV18; CDR3: CASSPPGADNEQFF; DNA: TGTGCCAGCTCACCACCGGGCGCGGACAATGAGCAGTTCTTC
D: TRBD1; J: TRBJ2-1; size: few; V: TRBV12-3/TRBV12-4; CDR3: CASSPRTGRTGGADNEQFF; DNA: TGTGCCAGCAGTCCTCGGACAGGGCGTACTGGGGGAGCGGACAATGAGCAGTTCTTC
D: TRBD2; J: TRBJ2-2; size: many; V: TRBV7-7; CDR3: CASSSRLAGGSPPGELFF; DNA: TGTGCTAGCAGCTCCAGACTAGCGGGAGGATCCCCACCCGGGGAGCTGTTTTTT
D: NA; J: TRBJ2-3; size: NA; V: TRBV27; CDR3: CASSMTPGTDTQYF; DNA: TGTGCCAGCAGCATGACTCCCGGCACAGATACGCAGTATTTT
D: NA; J: TRBJ1-2; size: many; V: TRBV2; CDR3: CASSATGLDGYTF; DNA: TGTGCCAGCAGTGCCACGGGTTTGGATGGCTACACCTTC
D: NA; J: TRBJ2-3; size: few; V: TRBV12-3/TRBV12-4; CDR3: CASSPEWEEPEITQYF; DNA: TGTGCCAGCAGCCCGGAATGGGAGGAGCCCGAGATTACGCAGTATTTT
D: NA; J: TRBJ1-1; size: NA; V: TRBV25-1; CDR3: CASSDYRVPEAFF; DNA: TGTGCCAGCAGTGATTACAGGGTCCCTGAAGCTTTCTTT
D: TRBD1; J: TRBJ2-1; size: NA; V: TRBV7-9; CDR3: CASNLARTGGGVQFF; DNA: TGTGCCAGCAACTTAGCGAGGACAGGGGGGGGAGTTCAGTTCTTC
D: TRBD1; J: TRBJ1-2; size: few; V: TRBV6-1; CDR3: CASSSSWTGAYGYTF; DNA: TGTGCCAGCAGTTCTTCTTGGACAGGGGCTTATGGCTACACCTTC
D: TRBD1; J: TRBJ2-3; size: many; V: TRBV6-5; CDR3: CASSYSRDRFTDTQYF; DNA: TGTGCCAGCAGTTACTCGAGGGACAGATTCACGGATACGCAGTATTTT
D: NA; J: TRBJ1-5; size: NA; V: TRBV6-6; CDR3: CASRELGGTQPQHF; DNA: TGTGCCAGCAGGGAGTTGGGGGGCACTCAGCCCCAGCATTTT
D: TRBD2; J: TRBJ2-3; size: NA; V: TRBV18; CDR3: CASSPPGLAGDSTDTQYF; DNA: TGTGCCAGCTCACCACCGGGGCTAGCGGGAGATAGCACAGATACGCAGTATTTT
D: TRBD2; J: TRBJ2-2; size: many; V: TRBV12-3/TRBV12-4; CDR3: CASILELASTGELFF; DNA: TGTGCCAGCATTCTGGAACTAGCGAGCACCGGGGAGCTGTTTTTT
D: NA; J: TRBJ1-4; size: few; V: TRBV12-3/TRBV12-4; CDR3: CASSLWITGLSNEKLFF; DNA: TGTGCCAGCAGTTTATGGATTACGGGCCTTAGTAATGAAAAACTGTTTTTT
D: NA; J: TRBJ1-1; size: NA; V: TRBV29-1; CDR3: CSVEPRLGNTEAFF; DNA: TGCAGCGTTGAACCCCGACTTGGGAACACTGAAGCTTTCTTT
D: NA; J: TRBJ2-3; size: NA; V: TRBV6-5; CDR3: CASSPPQGHADTQYF; DNA: TGTGCCAGCAGTCCCCCTCAGGGGCACGCAGATACGCAGTATTTT
D: NA; J: TRBJ2-4; size: few; V: TRBV11-2; CDR3: CASSLVPTGIQYF; DNA: TGTGCCAGCAGCTTAGTCCCTACCGGCATTCAGTACTTC
D: NA; J: TRBJ2-1; size: NA; V: TRBV11-3; CDR3: CASSPRQETYNEQFF; DNA: TGTGCCAGCAGCCCACGACAGGAGACCTACAATGAGCAGTTCTTC
D: NA; J: TRBJ2-1; size: many; V: TRBV6-1; CDR3: CASSGKRLENEQFF; DNA: TGTGCCAGCAGTGGAAAGCGGCTTGAGAATGAGCAGTTCTTC
D: NA; J: TRBJ2-3; size: NA; V: TRBV5-4; CDR3: CASSFPPGDTQYF; DNA: TGTGCCAGCAGCTTTCCGCCAGGGGATACGCAGTATTTT